These 14 T cell receptor beta chains originate from one sample sequenced in a study of T cell responses to AZD1222 COVID-19 vaccine. The table came from immunoSEQ multiplex PCR; TCRdb's copy has only in-frame clones and leaves some out. The profile covers approximately 200,000 clones, with 90% to 95% appearing a single time and more than 0.8% taken by the ten largest. Sequenced material: peripheral blood, taken 28 days after the second AZD1222 dose. The receptors come from an adult who received the AZD1222 COVID-19 vaccine.

The chain uses TRBV9 and TRBJ2-6; D unclear. Germline V gives CDR1 SGDLS, CDR2 YYNGEE. CDR3 length: 14 residues. Trimming shortened V by 3 bases and J by 4 bases, and 8 bases separated the two germline ends. The CDR3: CASSAVLGANVLTF. Here the CDR3 DNA reads TGTGCCAGCAGCGCCGTTCTCGGGGCCAACGTCCTGACTTTC.

The chain recombines TRBV28 with TRBJ1-5, with D tentatively TRBD1 (5 bases). This CDR3 is 15 amino acids long. Trimming removed 8 bases from V and 0 bases from J, with 14 bases in between. Per the germline V gene, CDR1 is MDHEN and CDR2 is SYDVKM. The CDR3 region has the DNA TGTGCCAGCCGGGGCGCCGGCTTTAGCAATCAGCCCCAGCATTTT. Its protein product is CASRGAGFSNQPQHF.

The V call is TRBV7-2, the J call TRBJ2-7; D possibly corresponds to TRBD1 (6 bases). This CDR3 has 14 residues. V was clipped by 6 bases and J by 1 base, with 13 bases between them. CDR1 is SGHTA and CDR2 is FQGNSA in the germline V gene. CDR3 DNA sequence: TGTGCCAGCAGGCAACGACAGGCGTCCTACGAGCAGTACTTC. This sequence encodes CASRQRQASYEQYF.

This rearrangement joins TRBV9 to TRBJ1-2; D is ambiguous. Trimming removed 0 bases from V and 5 bases from J, with 17 bases in between. This CDR3 has 16 residues. CDR1 and CDR2 from the germline V gene are SGDLS and YYNGEE. The CDR3 nucleotides read TGTGCCAGCAGCGTAGGTGATGGCAGGCTCATGTATGGCTACACCTTC. It encodes CASSVGDGRLMYGYTF.

This sequence joins TRBV3-1 (or the pseudogene TRBV3-2) and TRBJ1-1; D not certain. Germline V gives CDR1 LGHDT, CDR2 YNNKEL (reference sequence). The CDR3 covers 15 residues. Trimming cost V 1 base and J 1 base, with 10 bases left between them. The CDR3 sequence is CASSQGARPNTEAFF. DNA of the CDR3: TGTGCCAGCAGCCAAGGCGCCCGCCCGAACACTGAAGCTTTCTTT.

This chain joins TRBV14 and TRBJ1-2, with D uncertain. V lost 0 bases and J 3 bases, leaving 20 bases between the germline ends. The length of the CDR3 is 18 residues. Germline V gives CDR1 SGHDN, CDR2 FVKESK. The CDR3 is CASSQDSRRLRLYYGYTF. The CDR3 nucleotides read TGTGCCAGCAGCCAAGATTCCAGGCGACTAAGGCTATACTATGGCTACACCTTC.

V and J are TRBV9 and TRBJ1-2; 7 positions agree with TRBD1. Germline values: CDR1 SGDLS, CDR2 YYNGEE. V gave up 0 bases and J gave up 0 bases; unmatched junction bases: 2. This CDR3 region has 15 residues. The CDR3 protein is CASSVGQGANYGYTF. The DNA for the CDR3 is TGTGCCAGCAGCGTAGGGCAGGGGGCTAACTATGGCTACACCTTC.

V usage is TRBV23-1 and J usage is TRBJ2-7, with D possibly TRBD2 on 5 matching bases. TRBV23-1 is reported as an ORF; its role is uncertain. The CDR3 sequence is 14 residues long. The V and J ends lost 5 bases and 2 bases respectively, with 13 bases between them. CDR3 protein: CASSAGGRAYEQYF. In DNA, the CDR3 is TGCGCCAGCAGTGCTGGAGGCAGAGCCTACGAGCAGTACTTC.

The rearrangement joins TRBV3-1 (or the pseudogene TRBV3-2) to TRBJ2-1; D gene uncertain. Germline lookup yields CDR1 LGHDT and CDR2 YNNKEL (reference sequence). Trimming cost V 4 bases and J 5 bases, with 9 bases left between them. The CDR3 consists of 13 residues. The CDR3 reads CASSPKWDNEQFF. As DNA, the CDR3 is TGTGCCAGCAGCCCGAAGTGGGACAATGAGCAGTTCTTC.

Only one count was recorded for this clone. This chain uses TRBV11-2 with TRBJ2-7, with 8 bases that match TRBD1. Germline CDR1 and CDR2: SGHAT and FQNNGV. Trimming at V came to 1 base and at J to 4 bases, leaving 6 bases not matched to a gene. The CDR3 covers 15 residues. As DNA, the CDR3 is TGTGCCAGCAGCTTAGTTAGGACAGGGCCATACGAGCAGTACTTC. Its translation: CASSLVRTGPYEQYF.

The rearrangement uses TRBV7-2 and TRBJ2-7, with D possibly being TRBD1 (5 bases). Germline V gives CDR1 SGHTA, CDR2 FQGNSA. The V end lost 1 base, the J end lost 7 bases, and 14 bases lay between the germline ends. This CDR3 contains 14 residues. The CDR3 DNA reads as TGTGCCAGCAGCTTAGAAGGACATGGATCTGAGCAGTACTTC. It specifies CASSLEGHGSEQYF.

The chain links TRBV28 to TRBJ2-7; perhaps TRBD1 as D (6 bases). Germline-derived CDR1 and CDR2 are MDHEN and SYDVKM. This CDR3 is built from 12 residues. Trimming stripped 4 bases from V and 11 bases from J, with 15 bases between. For the CDR3, the DNA is TGTGCCAGCAGTTCGAACAGGGAAAGTAAGTACTTC. This codes for CASSSNRESKYF.

The chain uses TRBV25-1 and TRBJ2-2; D uncertain. The V end lost 3 bases, the J end lost 5 bases, and 4 bases lay between the germline ends. The CDR3 runs 12 residues. The germline CDR1 and CDR2 sequences are MGHDK and SYGVNS. The CDR3 DNA sequence: TGTGCCAGCAGTGACCAGACCGGGGAGCTGTTTTTT. Translating gives CASSDQTGELFF.

The table lists this clone with a count of one. CDR3: CASSLRDRGDTEAFF. The CDR3 coding sequence is TGTGCCAGCAGCCTCCGGGACAGGGGTGACACTGAAGCTTTCTTT. The V call is TRBV7-9, the J call TRBJ1-1; TRBD1 aligns across 10 bases. The germline CDR1 and CDR2 sequences are SEHNR and FQNEAQ (reference sequence). CDR3 size: 15 residues. V was clipped by 5 bases and J by 3 bases; unmatched bases: 6.